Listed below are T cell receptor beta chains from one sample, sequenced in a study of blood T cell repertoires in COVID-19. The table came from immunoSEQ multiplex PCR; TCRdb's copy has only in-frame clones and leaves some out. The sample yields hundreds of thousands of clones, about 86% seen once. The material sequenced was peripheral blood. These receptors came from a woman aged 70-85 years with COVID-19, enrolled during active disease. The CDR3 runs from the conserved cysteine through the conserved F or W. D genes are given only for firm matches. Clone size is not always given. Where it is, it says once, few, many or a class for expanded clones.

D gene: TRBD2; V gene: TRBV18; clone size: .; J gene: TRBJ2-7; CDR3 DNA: TGTGCCAGCTCACCAAGGATAGCGGGGCGATCCTACGAGCAGTACTTC; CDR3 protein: CASSPRIAGRSYEQYF
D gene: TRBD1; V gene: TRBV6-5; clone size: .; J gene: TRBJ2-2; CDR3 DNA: TGTGCCATTAATACCGGGACAGGCTTTCCCGGGGAGCTGTTTTTT; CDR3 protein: CAINTGTGFPGELFF
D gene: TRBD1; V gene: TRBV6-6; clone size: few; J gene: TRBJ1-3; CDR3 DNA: TGTGCCAGCAGGGGACAGAGCTCTGGAAACACCATATATTTT; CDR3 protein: CASRGQSSGNTIYF
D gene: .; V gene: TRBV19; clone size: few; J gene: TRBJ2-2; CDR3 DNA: TGTGCCAGTAGTATCGAGGCCGGGGAGCTGTTTTTT; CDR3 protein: CASSIEAGELFF
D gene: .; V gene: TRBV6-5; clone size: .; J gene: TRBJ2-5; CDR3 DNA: TGTGCCAGCAGTTACGAGGTAGAAGAGACCCAGTACTTC; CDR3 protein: CASSYEVEETQYF
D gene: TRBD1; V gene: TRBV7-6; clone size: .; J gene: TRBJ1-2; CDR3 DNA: TGTGCCAGCAGCCCGACAGGGAACTATGGCTACACCTTC; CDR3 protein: CASSPTGNYGYTF
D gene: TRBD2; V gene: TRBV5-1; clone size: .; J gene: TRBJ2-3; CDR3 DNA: TGCGCCAGCAGCTTAGACTTATCGGGGGGGACAGATACGCAGTATTTT; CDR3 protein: CASSLDLSGGTDTQYF
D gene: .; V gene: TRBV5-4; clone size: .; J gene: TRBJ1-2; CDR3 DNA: TGTGCCAGCAGCTTGCCAGGGATAGGCTACACCTTC; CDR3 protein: CASSLPGIGYTF
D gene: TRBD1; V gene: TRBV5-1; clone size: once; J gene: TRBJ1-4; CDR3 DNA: TGCGCCAGCAGCTTGGCGGGACAGTTTAATGAAAAACTGTTTTTT; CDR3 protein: CASSLAGQFNEKLFF
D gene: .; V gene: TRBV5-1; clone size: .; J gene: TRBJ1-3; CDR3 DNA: TGCGCCAGCAGCTTGGGGACCGGGGACACCATATATTTT; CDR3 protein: CASSLGTGDTIYF
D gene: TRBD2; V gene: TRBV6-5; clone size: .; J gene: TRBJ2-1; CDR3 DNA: TGTGCCAGCACCCTCGGGGGGATGTATGAGCAGTTCTTC; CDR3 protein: CASTLGGMYEQFF
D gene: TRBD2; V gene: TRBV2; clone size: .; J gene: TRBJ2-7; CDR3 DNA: TGTGCCAGCAGAAGAGAGCGGGGAGTCTCCTACGAGCAGTACTTC; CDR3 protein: CASRRERGVSYEQYF
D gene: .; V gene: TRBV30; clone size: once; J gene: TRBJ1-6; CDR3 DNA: TGTGCCTGGAGACCGGGTTTGCGCAATTCACCCCTCCACTTT; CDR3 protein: CAWRPGLRNSPLHF
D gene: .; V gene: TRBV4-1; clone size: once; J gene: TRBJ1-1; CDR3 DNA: TGCGCCAGCAGCCAGGAAGGGAGGAACACTGAAGCTTTCTTT; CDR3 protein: CASSQEGRNTEAFF
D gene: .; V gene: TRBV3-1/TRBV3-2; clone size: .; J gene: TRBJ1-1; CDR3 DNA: TGTGCCAGCTCGGCGTCGGCAGGGCACACTGAAGCTTTCTTT; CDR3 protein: CASSASAGHTEAFF
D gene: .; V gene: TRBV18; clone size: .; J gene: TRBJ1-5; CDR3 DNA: TGTGCCAGCTCAGAACAGGGCGGACTTCAGCCCCAGCATTTT; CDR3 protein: CASSEQGGLQPQHF
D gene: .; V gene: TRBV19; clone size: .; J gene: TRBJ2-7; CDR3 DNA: TGTGCCAGTAGTATAACCCCAGGGGACTACTACGAGCAGTACTTC; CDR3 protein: CASSITPGDYYEQYF
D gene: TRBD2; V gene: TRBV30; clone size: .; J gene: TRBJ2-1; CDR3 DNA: TGTGCCTGGAGTGAGGGTAGCGGGGGCCCTTTCGGGCAGTTCTTC; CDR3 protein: CAWSEGSGGPFGQFF